This is a list of T cell receptor beta chains from one sample in a study of early stage breast cancer tumors. The method was immunoSEQ multiplex PCR; TCRdb's version includes in-frame clones alone and lacks a portion of them. The data show roughly 30,000 clones, just under 75% seen once. Sequences were obtained from breast tumor tissue. All receptors come from a person aged 25 to 40 with breast cancer. CDR3s include the opening cysteine and the closing phenylalanine or tryptophan. The order of the fields is CDR3 protein, CDR3 DNA, D gene, clone size, CDR3 length, V gene, J gene. The D gene is left open where the match is weak. The size entry is marked missing in some rows and otherwise reads once, few, many or a size class.

CASSPRQGPSTEAFF,TGTGCCAGCAGCCCTCGACAGGGTCCGAGCACTGAAGCTTTCTTT,TRBD1,-,15,TRBV7-8,TRBJ1-1
CASSPVSETNTEAFF,TGTGCCAGCTCACCGGTGTCGGAGACGAACACTGAAGCTTTCTTT,-,once,15,TRBV18,TRBJ1-1
CAWSGQGATEAFF,TGTGCCTGGAGTGGACAGGGGGCCACTGAAGCTTTCTTT,TRBD1,-,13,TRBV30,TRBJ1-1
CAWRTEFQETQYF,TGTGCCTGGAGGACAGAATTCCAAGAGACCCAGTACTTC,-,-,13,TRBV30,TRBJ2-5
CSARENNEQFF,TGCAGTGCTAGAGAAAACAATGAGCAGTTCTTC,-,-,11,TRBV20-1,TRBJ2-1
CASRGRGDGYTF,TGCGCCAGCAGGGGCAGGGGGGATGGCTACACCTTC,TRBD1,few,12,TRBV5-1,TRBJ1-2
CASRDPSSYEQYF,TGCGCCAGCAGAGACCCGAGCTCCTACGAGCAGTACTTC,-,-,13,TRBV10-2,TRBJ2-7
CASSDRDRGRKEAYNEQFF,TGTGCCAGCAGCGACCGGGACAGGGGGCGCAAGGAGGCCTACAATGAGCAGTTCTTC,-,-,19,TRBV21-1,TRBJ2-1
CASSSQGATDTQYF,TGTGCCAGCAGCTCCCAGGGGGCCACAGATACGCAGTATTTT,TRBD1,-,14,TRBV5-4,TRBJ2-3
CASSDWNRENTEAFF,TGTGCCAGCAGCGACTGGAACAGGGAGAACACTGAAGCTTTCTTT,-,-,15,TRBV14,TRBJ1-1
CASSLFFDRALYGYTF,TGTGCCAGCAGCTTATTTTTCGACAGGGCCCTCTATGGCTACACCTTC,TRBD1,-,16,TRBV7-6,TRBJ1-2
CASSQTTEFNTEAFF,TGTGCCAGCAGCCAGACCACAGAGTTTAACACTGAAGCTTTCTTT,-,-,15,TRBV7-9,TRBJ1-1
CASSLRGRETQYF,TGTGCCAGCAGTCTCAGGGGCAGGGAGACCCAGTACTTC,-,-,13,TRBV2,TRBJ2-5
CASSLGGWAEAFF,TGTGCCAGCAGCCTGGGCGGCTGGGCTGAAGCTTTCTTT,-,-,13,TRBV14,TRBJ1-1
CASSLGQTYEQYF,TGTGCCAGCAGTTTGGGACAGACCTACGAGCAGTACTTC,TRBD1,-,13,TRBV27,TRBJ2-7
CASSTNPSYEQYF,TGTGCCAGCAGTACGAATCCCTCCTACGAGCAGTACTTC,-,-,13,TRBV6-1,TRBJ2-7
CASSLDPNYGYTF,TGTGCCAGCAGTCTCGACCCAAACTATGGCTACACCTTC,-,-,13,TRBV6-1,TRBJ1-2
CASGGRINTEAFF,TGTGCCAGCGGGGGACGGATTAACACTGAAGCTTTCTTT,-,-,13,TRBV13,TRBJ1-1
CASRPGGADTDTQYF,TGCGCCAGCCGACCCGGGGGGGCAGACACAGATACGCAGTATTTT,TRBD2,few,15,TRBV4-3,TRBJ2-3
CASPQGGPYNEQFF,TGTGCTAGCCCGCAGGGGGGTCCCTACAATGAGCAGTTCTTC,-,few,14,TRBV12-5,TRBJ2-1
CSVGRERETQYF,TGCAGCGTTGGACGGGAAAGGGAGACCCAGTACTTC,-,-,12,TRBV29-1,TRBJ2-5
CASSQAGYNQPQHF,TGTGCCAGCAGCCAGGCGGGATACAATCAGCCCCAGCATTTT,-,-,14,TRBV7-2,TRBJ1-5
CASSYLQGARGGYTF,TGTGCCAGCAGTTACCTCCAGGGGGCGCGGGGTGGCTACACCTTC,TRBD1,-,15,TRBV6-5,TRBJ1-2
CASSLNGQGARHTEAFF,TGTGCCAGCAGCTTAAATGGACAGGGGGCGCGTCACACTGAAGCTTTCTTT,TRBD1,-,17,TRBV7-2,TRBJ1-1
CASSAGQLNEKLFF,TGCGCCAGCAGCGCGGGACAGTTGAATGAAAAACTGTTTTTT,TRBD1,few,14,TRBV5-1,TRBJ1-4
CSARFFDEQFF,TGCAGTGCTAGGTTTTTCGATGAGCAGTTCTTC,-,few,11,TRBV20-1,TRBJ2-1
CASSSGTPTYEQYF,TGCGCCAGCAGCTCTGGGACACCCACCTACGAGCAGTACTTC,-,-,14,TRBV5-1,TRBJ2-7
CASSLGRTSGRARTYEQYF,TGTGCCAGCAGCTTAGGTCGGACTAGCGGGAGGGCCAGGACCTACGAGCAGTACTTC,TRBD2,medium-sized,19,TRBV11-2,TRBJ2-7